This TCR beta chain was documented in a study of molecular identifiers for immune sequencing clone quantification. V lost 5 bases, J lost 0 bases, and 12 bases lay in between. The CDR3 runs 15 residues. Germline V CDR1 and CDR2: SEHNR, FQNEAQ (reference sequence). There are many counts of this clonotype. Previously described methods with listed TCR primers produced the bulk TCR libraries. One entry per CDR3 protein results from TCRdb running MiXCR on the PCR reads. The table records nearly 650,000 distinct CDR3 sequences, about 25% of them present only once. Sorting selected naive CD8 T cells with a CD8+CD4-CCR7+CD45RA+ phenotype.

The TCR originated in a human donor in good health. Some libraries in this study had Jurkat cell RNA spiked in. The V call is TRBV7-9, the J call TRBJ2-3; D uncertain. The material sequenced was naive CD8+ T cells from blood, with Jurkat cell RNA spiked in. The subset denotes: FACS-sorted CD8+CD4-CCR7+CD45RA+ naive T cells. The CDR3 DNA reads TGTGCCAGCAGCGGTTGGGCGGAAAGCACAGATACGCAGTATTTT. It yields the protein CASSGWAESTDTQYF.